The 18 T cell receptor beta chains listed next were all sequenced from one sample in a study of neoadjuvant anti-PD-1 for oral cavity cancer. Time point here: after neoadjuvant nivolumab, at surgical resection. TCRdb keeps only in-frame clones here, not all; method: immunoSEQ multiplex PCR. The sample has some 15,000 clones, roughly three quarters seen once; the top ten hold around 2.5%. The sample here was PBMCs, taken after nivolumab (anti-PD-1) treatment. These TCRs come from a person aged 35-79 years with oral cavity squamous cell carcinoma.

The V gene is TRBV19, the J gene TRBJ2-4; the match to TRBD1 covers 8 bases. CDR3 size: 17 residues. Germline V gene lookup returns CDR1 LNHDA and CDR2 SQIVND (reference sequence). Trimming at V came to 4 bases and at J to 6 bases, leaving 14 bases not matched to a gene. The CDR3 region is CASSTASGGGSLNIQYF. CDR3 in DNA: TGTGCCAGTAGTACCGCTTCAGGGGGCGGCTCTTTAAACATTCAGTACTTC.

The gene calls are TRBV7-3 and TRBJ1-2; 8 nucleotides line up with TRBD1. The junction had 8 bases not matched to a gene; V was cut back by 2 bases and J by 6 bases. Germline lookup yields CDR1 SGHTA and CDR2 FQGTGA. The CDR3 length is 15 residues. The CDR3 sequence is CASSLELRTGNGYTF. In nucleotides, the CDR3 is TGTGCCAGCAGCTTAGAATTGCGGACAGGGAATGGCTACACCTTC.

The chain links TRBV30 to TRBJ2-3, with TRBD2 matching over 14 bases. The CDR3 length is 15 residues. In germline, CDR1 is GTSNPN, CDR2 SVGIG (reference sequence). Germline trimming cut 2 bases from V and 6 bases from J; bases unmatched to any gene: 4. CDR3 DNA sequence: TGTGCCTGGAGTCGGACTAGCGGGAGGATTGATACGCAGTATTTT. Translation gives CAWSRTSGRIDTQYF.

V is TRBV30 and J is TRBJ2-2, with D possibly being TRBD1 or TRBD2 (7 bases each). The CDR3 has 17 residues. Trimming took off 0 bases at V and 2 bases at J, with 16 bases between the two ends. CDR1 GTSNPN and CDR2 SVGIG come from the germline V gene (reference sequence). The DNA for the CDR3 is TGTGCCTGGAGTGTATGGGGGGGACAGAAAAACACCGGGGAGCTGTTTTTT. It encodes CAWSVWGGQKNTGELFF. The variable domain in full, with the rest retrieved from reference TRBV30 and TRBJ2-2, is SQTIHQWPATLVQPVGSPLSLECTVEGTSNPNLYWYRQAAGRGLQLLFYSVGIGQISSEVPQNLSASRPQDRQFILSSKKLLLSDSGFYLCAWSVWGGQKNTGELFFGEGSRLTVL.

The rearrangement joins TRBV30 to TRBJ2-7; 14 nucleotides line up with TRBD2. CDR1 is GTSNPN and CDR2 is SVGIG in the germline V gene (reference sequence). The V gene end was trimmed by 5 bases and the J gene end by 0 bases; junction bases not matched to a gene: 3. This CDR3 region has 15 residues. CDR3 DNA: TGTGCCTGGGGGACTAGCGGGGGAAGCTCCTACGAGCAGTACTTC. This sequence encodes CAWGTSGGSSYEQYF.

The table lists this clone with a count of one. The chain recombines TRBV5-1 with TRBJ2-7; TRBD1 agrees at 7 bases. The CDR3 has 13 residues. The V gene's germline CDR1 is SGHRS and CDR2 YFSETQ. Trimming took 3 bases from V and 4 from J; bases not matched to a gene: 4. The CDR3 DNA follows: TGCGCCAGCAGCTCGGGACAGCAATACGAGCAGTACTTC. Translating gives CASSSGQQYEQYF.

The chain is built from TRBV25-1 and TRBJ2-7, with D uncertain. The CDR3 has 15 residues. Trimming stripped 1 base from V and 3 bases from J, with 13 bases between. CDR1 is MGHDK and CDR2 is SYGVNS in the germline V gene. CDR3 sequence (DNA): TGTGCCAGCAGTGAATCCGGCGCCGCCAGCTACGAGCAGTACTTC. Residues: CASSESGAASYEQYF.

The V and J genes are TRBV4-1 and TRBJ2-2; weak D call: TRBD1 (6 bases). Looked up from germline, CDR1 is MGHRA and CDR2 is YSYEKL. The CDR3 covers 17 residues. Trimming left V 2 bases short and J 1 base short, with 14 bases between. CDR3 nucleotide sequence: TGCGCCAGCAGCCAATCGGTCGCACAGGGGAACACCGGGGAGCTGTTTTTT. This gives the protein CASSQSVAQGNTGELFF.

The chain joins TRBV14 to TRBJ2-3; D is perhaps TRBD2 (6 bases). Trimming pared 5 bases from V and 8 bases from J, leaving 11 bases between. Per the germline V gene, CDR1 is SGHDN and CDR2 is FVKESK. The CDR3 has 12 residues. The CDR3 here is CASSVDYRTQYF. Written as DNA, the CDR3 is TGTGCCAGCAGCGTGGACTATCGTACGCAGTATTTT.

This chain joins TRBV29-1 and TRBJ2-6; D gene unclear. The CDR3 is made up of 14 amino acids. Germline values: CDR1 SQVTM, CDR2 ANQGSEA. Trimming removed 4 bases from V and 3 bases from J, with 10 bases in between. The CDR3 DNA is TGCAGCGTTGCGAAGACACGTGGGGCCAACGTCCTGACTTTC. Translated, it gives CSVAKTRGANVLTF.

V usage is TRBV20-1 and J usage is TRBJ2-7; TRBD2 might be the D (7 bases). The V gene lost 6 bases and the J gene lost 3 bases, with 9 bases spanning the gap. Looked up from germline, CDR1 is DFQATT and CDR2 is SNEGSKA (reference sequence). The CDR3 totals 11 residues. CDR3 in DNA: TGCAGTGCCGGGGGGCACTACGAGCAGTACTTC. Translating it yields CSAGGHYEQYF.

The chain has TRBV27 and TRBJ1-2; D is unresolved. The germline V gene encodes CDR1 MNHEY and CDR2 SMNVEV (reference sequence). This CDR3 has 13 residues. V lost 7 bases to trimming and J lost 7 bases, with 16 bases between them. The CDR3 protein is CASTLRLGFGYTF. DNA of the CDR3: TGTGCCAGCACCTTGAGGTTGGGGTTTGGCTACACCTTC.

The V and J genes are TRBV29-1 and TRBJ1-2; maybe TRBD1 (5 bases). V was shortened by 5 bases and J by 7 bases, with 20 bases between the two germline ends. The germline V gene encodes CDR1 SQVTM and CDR2 ANQGSEA. The CDR3 has 14 residues. The CDR3, as DNA: TGCAGCGTTAAAGGTCGTCGGTCCGGGGGTGGCTACACCTTC. It yields the protein CSVKGRRSGGGYTF. Together with reference TRBV29-1 and TRBJ1-2, the CDR3 gives the full variable domain: SAVISQKPSRDICQRGTSLTIQCQVDSQVTMMFWYRQQPGQSLTLIATANQGSEATYESGFVIDKFPISRPNLTFSTLTVSNMSPEDSSIYLCSVKGRRSGGGYTFGSGTRLTVV.

The chain couples TRBV27 to TRBJ1-5; TRBD1 aligns across 7 bases. Trimming removed 6 bases from V and 4 bases from J; junction bases left unmatched: 3. Germline CDR1 is MNHEY and CDR2 is SMNVEV (reference sequence). There are 13 residues in the CDR3. The CDR3 protein is CASRQTGNQPQHF. DNA of the CDR3: TGTGCCAGCAGACAGACAGGGAATCAGCCCCAGCATTTT.

This clone was counted a single time. V and J are TRBV19 and TRBJ1-1; D unclear. The V gene's germline CDR1 is LNHDA and CDR2 SQIVND (reference sequence). This CDR3 spans 13 amino acids. Trimming removed 5 bases from V and 2 bases from J, with 9 bases in between. CDR3 sequence (DNA): TGTGCCAGTAGTCTGACCCTAAACACTGAAGCTTTCTTT. It specifies CASSLTLNTEAFF.

This clone has a single count. The V gene is TRBV5-6, the J gene TRBJ2-1; D possibly corresponds to TRBD2 (6 bases). The CDR3 runs 16 residues. Deletions cut 0 bases from V and 7 bases from J, with 17 bases between. From germline, CDR1 is SGHDT and CDR2 YYEEEE. Here the CDR3 DNA reads TGTGCCAGCAGCTTGGTTATAGCGGCCCTAGGAAATGAGCAGTTCTTC. Translated, it gives CASSLVIAALGNEQFF.

V and J are TRBV10-3 and TRBJ2-7; D not certain. Deletions cut 8 bases from V and 0 bases from J, with 8 bases between. CDR3 length equals 12 residues. Germline CDR1 is ENHRY and CDR2 is SYGVKD. The CDR3 region has the DNA TGTGCCATCCTGGCGGACTCCTACGAGCAGTACTTC. Translated, it gives CAILADSYEQYF.

The sample holds a few counts of this clone. The V call is TRBV6-1, the J call TRBJ2-2; no reliable D call. The CDR3 spans 14 residues. CDR1 is MNHNS, CDR2 SASEGT, per germline. V shed 5 bases and J shed 5 bases, with 12 bases lying between them. The DNA of the CDR3 is TGTGCCAGCAGTTCACGGGTCGAAACCGGGGAGCTGTTTTTT. It specifies CASSSRVETGELFF.